This TCR beta chain was captured in a study of regulatory T cells in long-lasting Graves disease. Study details: To qualify as persistent, Graves' disease required over 5 years of antithyroid drugs with positive TSH receptor antibodies.

CDR3 length: 11 amino acids. The germline gives CDR1 SQVTM, CDR2 ANQGSEA. V was cut by 5 bases and J by 3 bases, with 8 bases left in between. Time point indicated: persistent/refractory GD, antithyroid drugs over 5 years with positive TRAb. Researchers made the TCR library from RNA that was extracted from PBMCs. It was an endocrinology department in Xi'an, China, that provided the patients. In regard to this clonotype: The antigen is not known.

Regarding the study as a whole: The analysis examined peripheral blood only and excluded thyroid tissue. With some 2,500 shared public clonotypes, persistent patients exceeded new patients, who shared about a thousand.

For TCR beta, libraries came from iRepertoire HTBI primers and Arm-PCR of CDR3 regions. TCRdb reanalysed the multiplex PCR reads using MiXCR and keeps one entry per CDR3 protein. The data show a few hundred thousand distinct CDR3 sequences, around 20% seen once. This receptor was taken from a female donor with Graves disease. The rearrangement joins TRBV29-1 to TRBJ2-7; no clear D gene. The specimen comprised peripheral blood mononuclear cells (PBMCs), sampled when the disease was refractory, from a patient treated with antithyroid drugs. The CDR3 region is CSVWSVYEQYF. CDR3 coding DNA: TGCAGCGTTTGGTCAGTCTACGAGCAGTACTTC.